These 9 T cell receptor beta chains originate from one sample sequenced in a study of T cell responses to AZD1222 COVID-19 vaccine (dated by TCRdb to about 2021). Library creation used the immunoSEQ multiplex PCR assay. As stored in TCRdb, this immuneACCESS dataset retains in-frame rearrangements with V and J assigned. A fraction of the clones does not appear; measured against another copy, unresolved V genes explain less than half of the discrepancy, and the remainder lacks a known reason. The sample records around 100,000 clones, about 93% of which are singletons. 4% to 5.5% of the sample is held by the ten biggest clonotypes. The time point label corresponds to: baseline before first vaccination. The sample consisted of peripheral blood, taken on day 0 of AZD1222 vaccination. Receptor source: an adult in good health.

This clone appeared once. J is TRBJ2-2 and V is TRBV9; D is perhaps TRBD2 (5 bases). CDR3 length: 16 amino acids. Trimming pared 2 bases from V and 0 bases from J, leaving 11 bases between. Germline assignment: CDR1 SGDLS and CDR2 YYNGEE. CDR3 protein: CASSVFSGTNTGELFF. The CDR3, as DNA: TGTGCCAGCAGCGTTTTTTCGGGGACGAACACCGGGGAGCTGTTTTTT.

V usage is TRBV5-4 and J usage is TRBJ1-4; TRBD1 agrees at 7 bases. Germline V gene data show CDR1 as SGHNT and CDR2 as YYREEE (reference sequence). V trimming: 9 bases; J trimming: 7 bases; junction bases outside the gene matches: 18. The CDR3 consists of 16 residues. The CDR3 loop reads CATSKVLRQGGEKLFF. DNA for the CDR3: TGTGCCACCTCAAAGGTACTACGACAGGGAGGTGAAAAACTGTTTTTT.

This rearrangement joins TRBV7-9 to TRBJ1-2; the D gene is possibly TRBD1 (6 bases). This CDR3 is 14 amino acids long. Trimming cost V 2 bases and J 5 bases, with 12 bases left between them. Germline V gene lookup returns CDR1 SEHNR and CDR2 FQNEAQ (reference sequence). The CDR3 loop is CASSLSQGSYGYTF. The CDR3 DNA reads as TGTGCCAGCAGCTTATCCCAGGGGTCGTATGGCTACACCTTC.

The chain has TRBV30 and TRBJ1-5, with D hard to call. Germline V gives CDR1 GTSNPN, CDR2 SVGIG (reference sequence). The V end was cut by 1 base, the J end by 0 bases, with 7 bases between. The CDR3 has 14 amino acids. The CDR3 coding sequence is TGTGCCTGGAGTGGGGGAGTTAGCAATCAGCCCCAGCATTTT. This translates into CAWSGGVSNQPQHF.

This chain connects TRBV5-6 to TRBJ1-1; the match to TRBD1 covers 9 bases. The CDR3 runs to 18 residues. The germline V gene has CDR1 SGHDT and CDR2 YYEEEE. Losses at the gene ends were 0 bases for V and 6 bases for J; bases not matched to a gene: 15. Written as DNA, the CDR3 is TGTGCCAGCAGCTTGGCCCGGGACAGGGTAGTTCGCGTTGCTGAAGCTTTCTTT. Protein sequence: CASSLARDRVVRVAEAFF.

This chain links TRBV6-5 with TRBJ1-4; D gene ambiguous. CDR1 is MNHEY and CDR2 is SVGAGI in the germline V gene. Trimming shortened V by 5 bases and J by 3 bases, and 10 bases separated the two germline ends. The CDR3 is 14 residues long. CDR3 region: CASSTVEANEKLFF. The CDR3 DNA reads as TGTGCCAGCAGTACCGTGGAGGCTAATGAAAAACTGTTTTTT.

J is TRBJ2-2 and V is TRBV2; no clear D. The CDR3 consists of 13 residues. The V and J ends lost 4 bases and 6 bases respectively, with 9 bases between them. Per the germline V gene, CDR1 is SNHLY and CDR2 is FYNNEI. For the CDR3, the DNA is TGTGCCAGCAGTGTAGGTCTGGCCGGGGAGCTGTTTTTT. It is translated as CASSVGLAGELFF.

The chain recombines TRBV30 with TRBJ2-2, with a tentative D call TRBD2 (6 bases). The germline V and J ends were trimmed by 0 bases and 7 bases, with 6 bases remaining between them. The V gene's germline CDR1 is GTSNPN and CDR2 SVGIG (reference sequence). CDR3 size: 12 residues. The CDR3 nucleotides are TGTGCCTGGAGTGTCGGGGGCGGGGAGCTGTTTTTT. It encodes CAWSVGGGELFF.

CDR3 in amino acids: CASSQDRGEYGYTF. In nucleotides, the CDR3 is TGCGCCAGCAGCCAAGACAGGGGGGAGTATGGCTACACCTTC. V usage is TRBV4-3 and J usage is TRBJ1-2, with 7 nucleotides matching TRBD1. Germline trimming cut 0 bases from V and 5 bases from J; bases unmatched to any gene: 3. The length of the CDR3 is 14 residues. Germline CDR1 and CDR2: LGHNA and YSLEER.